This section outlines one T cell receptor (beta chain) sequence together with its context. Its specific antigen is unknown. No much larger clonotype is one base removed from it; base qualities were not supplied. TCR beta CDR3 regions were sequenced from DNA using the immunoSEQ Assay. The authors' analysis ran thus. To compute T cell density, TCR beta template counts were normalized to usable DNA, which was estimated by amplifying housekeeping genes. Using the preseqR package, richness was estimated by extrapolating to 120,000 templates for tissue samples and 400,000 templates for PBMC samples. Clonality was defined as one minus Pielou's evenness. Tissue-enriched TCRs were identified by differential abundance testing using productive amino-acid clonotypes, minimum total count 5 and alpha 0.1. The Jaccard Index and the Morisita Overlap Index were used to measure how much the repertoires overlapped between compartments. TCR beta CDR3s were clustered by GLIPH together with public tetramer-defined viral CDR3s, and at least three viral sequences plus V-gene enrichment were required for viral motifs. TCRdb provides this immuneACCESS table in a form limited to in-frame rearrangements. Some clones are lacking; in checked studies, under half of them reflect an unresolved V gene, and why the rest are absent is not known. V and J calls and clone size are copied from that table; D and trimming were computed from the DNA. The sample table shows 100,000 to 150,000 clones, and more than 80% are seen once. The ten largest account for over 1.5% of the sample.

The entry originates in a study of T cells in localized non-small cell lung cancer (TCRdb year 2020). In the study overall: The study examined T cell repertoires in a few hundred patients with early-stage NSCLC and compared tumors with uninvolved tumor-adjacent lungs. The cohort consisted of approximately 240 treatment-naive NSCLC patients whose localized lung tumors had been resected. The mean age of the NSCLC patients was under 70 years, with 120 to 150 men and over 100 women.

At diagnosis, peripheral blood, uninvolved tumor-adjacent lung and tumor were collected and were preserved as a mix of fresh-frozen and FFPE material. For TCR repertoire profiling, blood samples were analyzed as peripheral blood mononuclear cells. The research as a whole found: A median of 57 of the top 100 tumor clones were detected in paired uninvolved adjacent lung, and around 30 of these tumor clones were also found among the top 100 clones of the paired uninvolved adjacent lung. Multi-region tumor sequencing was not performed, so intratumor heterogeneity could not be excluded. Because the study design was exploratory, TCR variables were selected using unadjusted p-values without false-discovery rate correction. Uninvolved tumor-adjacent lung showed the highest T cell clonality, higher than tumor, which suggests more focused antigenic responses in the uninvolved tumor-adjacent lung. Higher blood T cell density associated with longer overall survival, while higher adjacent-lung clonality associated with shorter survival.

Counted from cysteine to phenylalanine, this CDR3 has 14 amino acids. Only the CDR3 part of the read is kept: 42 bases, read in frame from the first base. Trimming removed 2 bases from V and 4 bases from J, leaving 8 bases between the germline ends. The germline V gene (reference sequence) sets CDR1 to MNHEY and CDR2 to SMNVEV. Recombination connected TRBV27 to TRBJ2-2; the D gene is unclear. The source material was peripheral blood, sampled before any cancer treatment. This receptor was taken from a female donor over 55 with stage I lung adenocarcinoma. The CDR3 region has the sequence CASSLDWITGELFF. The sequenced DNA: TGTGCCAGCAGTTTAGATTGGATCACCGGGGAGCTGTTTTTT.